This T cell receptor beta chain was retrieved from a study of T cells in Graves' hyperthyroidism and ophthalmopathy. This CDR3 has 18 amino acids. The germline V gene has CDR1 MNHEY and CDR2 SMNVEV (reference sequence). Trimming cost V 2 bases and J 3 bases; bases outside gene matches: 12. The source material, RNA transcripts, was used to amplify TCR beta CDR3 regions. HTBI primers drove first-round RT-PCR of the TCR CDR3. In TCRdb, the multiplex PCR reads were re-called with MiXCR into one record per CDR3 protein. The sample lists about 360,000 distinct CDR3 sequences; 13% were seen once. Stable hyperthyroidism: no ophthalmopathy progression over 18 months of follow-up. Any patient presenting with uncontrolled infection, other autoimmune disease, pregnancy or lactation was left out. Diagnosis relied on clinical symptoms, serum thyroxine and TRAb, thyroid ultrasound and orbital computed tomography.

The J gene is TRBJ2-3, the V gene TRBV27, with TRBD2 matching over 9 bases. The sequencing input was blood. This clonotype was obtained from a young woman with Graves' hyperthyroidism. This CDR3 is CASSLAASGASGTDTQYF. As DNA, the CDR3 is TGTGCCAGCAGTTTAGCGGCTAGCGGGGCATCGGGGACAGATACGCAGTATTTT.